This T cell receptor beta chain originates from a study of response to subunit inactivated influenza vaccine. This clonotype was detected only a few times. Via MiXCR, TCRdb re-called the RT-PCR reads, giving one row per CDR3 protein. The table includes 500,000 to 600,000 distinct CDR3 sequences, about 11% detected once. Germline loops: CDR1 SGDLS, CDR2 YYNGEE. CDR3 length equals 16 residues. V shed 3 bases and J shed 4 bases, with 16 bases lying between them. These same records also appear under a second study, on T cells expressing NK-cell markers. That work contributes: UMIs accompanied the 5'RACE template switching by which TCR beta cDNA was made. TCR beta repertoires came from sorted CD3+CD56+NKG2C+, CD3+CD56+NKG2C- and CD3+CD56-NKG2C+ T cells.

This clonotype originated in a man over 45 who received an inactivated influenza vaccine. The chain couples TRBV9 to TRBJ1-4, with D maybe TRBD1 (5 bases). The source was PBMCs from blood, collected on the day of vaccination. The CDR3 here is CASSAFAGTDNEKLFF. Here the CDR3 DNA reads TGTGCCAGCAGCGCCTTTGCCGGGACGGATAATGAAAAACTGTTTTTT.